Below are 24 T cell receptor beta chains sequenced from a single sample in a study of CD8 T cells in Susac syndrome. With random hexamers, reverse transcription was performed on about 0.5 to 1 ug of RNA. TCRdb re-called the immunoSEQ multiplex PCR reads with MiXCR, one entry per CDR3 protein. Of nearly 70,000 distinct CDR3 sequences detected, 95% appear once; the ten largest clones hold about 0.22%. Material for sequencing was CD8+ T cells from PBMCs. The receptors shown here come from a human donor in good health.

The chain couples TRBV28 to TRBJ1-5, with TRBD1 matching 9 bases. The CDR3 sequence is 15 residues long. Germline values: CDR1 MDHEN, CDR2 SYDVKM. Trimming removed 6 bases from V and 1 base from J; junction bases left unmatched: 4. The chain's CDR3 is CASSETGGSNQPQHF. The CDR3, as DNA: TGTGCCAGCAGCGAGACAGGGGGAAGCAATCAGCCCCAGCATTTT.

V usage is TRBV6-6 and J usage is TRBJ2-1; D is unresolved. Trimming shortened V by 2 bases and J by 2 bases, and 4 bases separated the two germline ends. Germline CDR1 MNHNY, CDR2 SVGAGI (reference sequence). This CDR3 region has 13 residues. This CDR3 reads CASSYQTYNEQFF. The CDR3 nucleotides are TGTGCCAGCAGTTACCAGACCTACAATGAGCAGTTCTTC.

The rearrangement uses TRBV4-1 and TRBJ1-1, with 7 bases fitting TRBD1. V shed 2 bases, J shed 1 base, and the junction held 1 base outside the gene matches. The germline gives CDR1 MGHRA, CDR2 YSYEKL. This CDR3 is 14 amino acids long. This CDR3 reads CASSQRTGNTEAFF. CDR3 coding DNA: TGCGCCAGCAGCCAACGGACAGGGAACACTGAAGCTTTCTTT.

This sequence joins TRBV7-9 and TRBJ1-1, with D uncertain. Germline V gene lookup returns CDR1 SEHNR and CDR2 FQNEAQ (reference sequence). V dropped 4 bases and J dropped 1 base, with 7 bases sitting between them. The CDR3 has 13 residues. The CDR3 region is CASSSPTNTEAFF. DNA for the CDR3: TGTGCCAGCAGCTCCCCCACGAACACTGAAGCTTTCTTT.

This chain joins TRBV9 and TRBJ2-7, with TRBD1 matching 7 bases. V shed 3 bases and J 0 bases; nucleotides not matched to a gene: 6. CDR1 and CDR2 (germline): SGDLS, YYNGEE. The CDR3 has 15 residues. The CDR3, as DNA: TGTGCCAGCAGCGGCCGGGACAGCTTCTCCTACGAGCAGTACTTC. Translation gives CASSGRDSFSYEQYF.

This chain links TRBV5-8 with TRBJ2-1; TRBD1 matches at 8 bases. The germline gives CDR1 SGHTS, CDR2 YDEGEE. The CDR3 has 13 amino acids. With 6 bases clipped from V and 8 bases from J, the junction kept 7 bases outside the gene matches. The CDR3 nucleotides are TGTGCCAGCATCTGGACAGGGCGTCATGAGCAGTTCTTC. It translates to CASIWTGRHEQFF. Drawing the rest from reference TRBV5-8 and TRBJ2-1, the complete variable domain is EAGVTQSPTHLIKTRGQQATLRCSPISGHTSVYWYQQALGLGLQFLLWYDEGEERNRGNFPPRFSGRQFPNYSSELNVNALELEDSALYLCASIWTGRHEQFFGPGTRLTVL.

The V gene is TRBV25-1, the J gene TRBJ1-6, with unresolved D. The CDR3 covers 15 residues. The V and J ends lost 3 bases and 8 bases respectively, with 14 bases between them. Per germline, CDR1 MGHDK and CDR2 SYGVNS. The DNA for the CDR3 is TGTGCCAGCAGTGAGTTGAGGGTAGAAGATTCACCCCTCCACTTT. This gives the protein CASSELRVEDSPLHF.

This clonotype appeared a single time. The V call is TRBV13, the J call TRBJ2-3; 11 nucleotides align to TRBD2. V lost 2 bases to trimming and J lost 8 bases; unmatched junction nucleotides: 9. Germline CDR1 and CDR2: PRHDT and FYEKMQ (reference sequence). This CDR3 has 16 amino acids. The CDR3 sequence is CASSLMTSGAGGTQYF. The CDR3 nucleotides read TGTGCCAGCAGCTTAATGACTAGCGGGGCGGGGGGTACGCAGTATTTT.

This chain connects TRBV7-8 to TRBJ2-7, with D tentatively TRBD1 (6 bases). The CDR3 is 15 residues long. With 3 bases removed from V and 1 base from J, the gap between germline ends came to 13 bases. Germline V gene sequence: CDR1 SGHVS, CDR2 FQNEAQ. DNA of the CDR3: TGTGCCAGCAGCTTTGGGGGACAAGGGTCCTACGAGCAGTACTTC. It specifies CASSFGGQGSYEQYF. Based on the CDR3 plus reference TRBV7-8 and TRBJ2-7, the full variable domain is GAGVSQSPRYKVAKRGQDVALRCDPISGHVSLFWYQQALGQGPEFLTYFQNEAQLDKSGLPSDRFFAERPEGSVSTLKIQRTQQEDSAVYLCASSFGGQGSYEQYFGPGTRLTVT.

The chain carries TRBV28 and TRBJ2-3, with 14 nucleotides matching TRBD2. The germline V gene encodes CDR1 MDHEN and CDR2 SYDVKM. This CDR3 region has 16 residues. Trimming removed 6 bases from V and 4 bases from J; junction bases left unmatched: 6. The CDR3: CASSPSTSGGADTQYF. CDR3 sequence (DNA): TGTGCCAGCAGCCCGTCGACTAGCGGGGGGGCAGATACGCAGTATTTT.

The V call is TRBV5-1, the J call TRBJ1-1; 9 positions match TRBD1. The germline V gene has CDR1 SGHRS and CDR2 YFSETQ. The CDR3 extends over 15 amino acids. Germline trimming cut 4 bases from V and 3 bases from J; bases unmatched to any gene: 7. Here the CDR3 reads CASSLTGGKDTEAFF. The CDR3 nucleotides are TGCGCCAGCAGCCTTACAGGGGGCAAGGACACTGAAGCTTTCTTT.

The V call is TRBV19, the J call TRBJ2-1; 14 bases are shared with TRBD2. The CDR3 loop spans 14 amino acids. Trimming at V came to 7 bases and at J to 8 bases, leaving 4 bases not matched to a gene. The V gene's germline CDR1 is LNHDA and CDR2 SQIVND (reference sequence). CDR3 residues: CASTRLAGGDEQFF. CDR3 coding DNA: TGTGCCAGTACCAGACTAGCGGGGGGGGATGAGCAGTTCTTC.

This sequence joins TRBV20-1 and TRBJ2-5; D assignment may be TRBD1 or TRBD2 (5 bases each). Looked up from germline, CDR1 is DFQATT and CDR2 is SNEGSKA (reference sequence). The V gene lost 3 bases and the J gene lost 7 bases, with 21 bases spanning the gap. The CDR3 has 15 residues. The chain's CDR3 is CSASLNMGDKGTQYF. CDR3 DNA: TGCAGTGCTAGTCTTAACATGGGGGATAAAGGGACCCAGTACTTC.

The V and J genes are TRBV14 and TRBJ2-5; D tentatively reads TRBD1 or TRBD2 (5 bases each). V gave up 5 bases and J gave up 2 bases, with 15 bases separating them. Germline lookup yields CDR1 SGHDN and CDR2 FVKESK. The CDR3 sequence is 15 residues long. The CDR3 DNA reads TGTGCCAGCAGCGGCGAGGGACGGCGGCAAGAGACCCAGTACTTC. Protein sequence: CASSGEGRRQETQYF.

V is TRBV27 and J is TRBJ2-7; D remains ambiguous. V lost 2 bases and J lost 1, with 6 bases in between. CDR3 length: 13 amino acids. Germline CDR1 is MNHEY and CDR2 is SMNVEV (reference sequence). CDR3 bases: TGTGCCAGCAGTTTACAACAGTCCTACGAGCAGTACTTC. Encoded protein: CASSLQQSYEQYF.

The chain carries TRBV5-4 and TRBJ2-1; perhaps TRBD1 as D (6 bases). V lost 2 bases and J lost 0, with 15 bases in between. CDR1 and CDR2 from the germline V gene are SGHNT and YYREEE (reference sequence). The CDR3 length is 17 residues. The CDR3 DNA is TGTGCCAGCAGCTTCGGAGCAGGGGAGAGCTCCTACAATGAGCAGTTCTTC. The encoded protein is CASSFGAGESSYNEQFF.

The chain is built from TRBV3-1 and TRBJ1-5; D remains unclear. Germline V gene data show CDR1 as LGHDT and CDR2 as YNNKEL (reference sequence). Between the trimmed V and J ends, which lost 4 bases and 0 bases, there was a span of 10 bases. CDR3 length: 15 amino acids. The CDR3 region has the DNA TGTGCCAGCAGCCTTCAGACTTATAGCAATCAGCCCCAGCATTTT. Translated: CASSLQTYSNQPQHF. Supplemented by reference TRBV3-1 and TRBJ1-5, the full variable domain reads DTAVSQTPKYLVTQMGNDKSIKCEQNLGHDTMYWYKQDSKKFLKIMFSYNNKELIINETVPNRFSPKSPDKAHLNLHINSLELGDSAVYFCASSLQTYSNQPQHFGDGTRLSIL.

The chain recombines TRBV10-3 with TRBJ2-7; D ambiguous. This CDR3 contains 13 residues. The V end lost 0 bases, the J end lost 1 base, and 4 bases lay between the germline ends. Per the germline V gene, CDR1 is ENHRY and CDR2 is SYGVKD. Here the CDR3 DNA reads TGTGCCATCAGTGAGTCGGGGTCCTACGAGCAGTACTTC. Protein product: CAISESGSYEQYF.

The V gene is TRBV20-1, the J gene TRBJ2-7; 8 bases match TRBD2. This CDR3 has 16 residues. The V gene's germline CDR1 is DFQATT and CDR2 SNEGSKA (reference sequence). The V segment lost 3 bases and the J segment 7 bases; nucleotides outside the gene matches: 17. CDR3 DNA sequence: TGCAGTGCTAGCCAGTTTGGCGGGGGGCAACTGGGGGAGCAGTACTTC. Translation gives CSASQFGGGQLGEQYF.

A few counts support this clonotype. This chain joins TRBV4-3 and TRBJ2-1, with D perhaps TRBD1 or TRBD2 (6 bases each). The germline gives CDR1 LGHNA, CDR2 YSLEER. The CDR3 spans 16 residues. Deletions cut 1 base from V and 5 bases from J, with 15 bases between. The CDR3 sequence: CASSQAPLGGNNEQFF. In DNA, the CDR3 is TGCGCCAGCAGCCAAGCCCCTTTAGGGGGGAACAATGAGCAGTTCTTC.

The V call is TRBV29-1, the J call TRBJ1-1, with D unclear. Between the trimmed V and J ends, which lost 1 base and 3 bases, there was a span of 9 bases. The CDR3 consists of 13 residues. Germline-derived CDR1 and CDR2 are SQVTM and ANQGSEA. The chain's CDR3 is CSVEGGSDTEAFF. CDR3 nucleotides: TGCAGCGTTGAAGGGGGTTCGGACACTGAAGCTTTCTTT.

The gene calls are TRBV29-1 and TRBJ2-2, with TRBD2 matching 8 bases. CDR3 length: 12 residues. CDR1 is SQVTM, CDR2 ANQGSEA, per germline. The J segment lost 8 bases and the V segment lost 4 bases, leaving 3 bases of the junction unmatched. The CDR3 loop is CSVVERGGELFF. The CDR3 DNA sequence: TGCAGCGTTGTGGAGCGGGGGGGGGAGCTGTTTTTT.

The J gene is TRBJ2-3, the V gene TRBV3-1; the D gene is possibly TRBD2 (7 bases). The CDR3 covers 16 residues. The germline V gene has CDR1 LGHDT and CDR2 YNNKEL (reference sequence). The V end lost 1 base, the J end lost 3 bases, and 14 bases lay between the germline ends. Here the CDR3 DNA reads TGTGCCAGCAGCCAAGGAAGTGGGGGGGCGACAGATACGCAGTATTTT. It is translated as CASSQGSGGATDTQYF.

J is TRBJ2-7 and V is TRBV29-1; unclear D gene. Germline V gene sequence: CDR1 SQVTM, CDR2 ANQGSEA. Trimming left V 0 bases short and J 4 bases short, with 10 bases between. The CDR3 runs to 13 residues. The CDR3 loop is CSVEDRTDYEQYF. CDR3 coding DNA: TGCAGCGTTGAAGATCGAACAGATTACGAGCAGTACTTC.